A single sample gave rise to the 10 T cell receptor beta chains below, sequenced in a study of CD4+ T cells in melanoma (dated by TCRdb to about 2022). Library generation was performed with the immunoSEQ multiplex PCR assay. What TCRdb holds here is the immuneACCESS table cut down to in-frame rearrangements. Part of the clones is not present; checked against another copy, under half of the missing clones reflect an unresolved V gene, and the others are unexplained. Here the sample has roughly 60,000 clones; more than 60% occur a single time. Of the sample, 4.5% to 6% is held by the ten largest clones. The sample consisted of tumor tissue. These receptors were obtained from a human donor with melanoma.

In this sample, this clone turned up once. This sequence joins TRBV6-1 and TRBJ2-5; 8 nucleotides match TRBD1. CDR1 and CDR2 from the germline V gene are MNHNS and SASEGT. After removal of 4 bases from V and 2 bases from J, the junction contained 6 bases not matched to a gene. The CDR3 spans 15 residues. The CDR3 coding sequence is TGTGCCAGCAGTGCCGGGACAGGATTTCAAGAGACCCAGTACTTC. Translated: CASSAGTGFQETQYF.

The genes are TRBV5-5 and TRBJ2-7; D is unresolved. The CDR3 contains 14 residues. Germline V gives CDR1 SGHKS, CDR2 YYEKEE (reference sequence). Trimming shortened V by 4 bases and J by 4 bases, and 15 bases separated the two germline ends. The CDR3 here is CASSGLDTWYEQYF. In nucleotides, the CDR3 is TGTGCCAGCAGCGGATTAGATACGTGGTACGAGCAGTACTTC.

The CDR3 here is CASSLGRAVSYNEQFF. In DNA form, the CDR3 reads TGTGCCAGCAGCTTAGGAAGGGCGGTCTCCTACAATGAGCAGTTCTTC. The rearrangement links TRBV11-2 to TRBJ2-1, with unresolved D. The CDR3 runs 16 residues. Trimming cost V 1 base and J 0 bases, with 10 bases left between them. Germline values: CDR1 SGHAT, CDR2 FQNNGV. Together with reference TRBV11-2 and TRBJ2-1, the CDR3 gives the full variable domain: EAGVAQSPRYKIIEKRQSVAFWCNPISGHATLYWYQQILGQGPKLLIQFQNNGVVDDSQLPKDRFSAERLKGVDSTLKIQPAKLEDSAVYLCASSLGRAVSYNEQFFGPGTRLTVL.

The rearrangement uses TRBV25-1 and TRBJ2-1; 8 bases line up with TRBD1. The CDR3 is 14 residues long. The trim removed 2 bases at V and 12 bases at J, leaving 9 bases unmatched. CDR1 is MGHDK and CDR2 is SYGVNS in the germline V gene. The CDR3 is CASSENPQGAGQFF. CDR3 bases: TGTGCCAGCAGTGAAAATCCCCAGGGGGCGGGGCAGTTCTTC.

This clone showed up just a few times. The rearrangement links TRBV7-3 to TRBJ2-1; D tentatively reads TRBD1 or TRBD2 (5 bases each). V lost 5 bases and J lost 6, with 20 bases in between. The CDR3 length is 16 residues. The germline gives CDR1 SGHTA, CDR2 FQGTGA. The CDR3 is CASSPDGAFGINEQFF. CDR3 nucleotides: TGTGCCAGCAGCCCTGACGGGGCGTTTGGAATCAATGAGCAGTTCTTC.

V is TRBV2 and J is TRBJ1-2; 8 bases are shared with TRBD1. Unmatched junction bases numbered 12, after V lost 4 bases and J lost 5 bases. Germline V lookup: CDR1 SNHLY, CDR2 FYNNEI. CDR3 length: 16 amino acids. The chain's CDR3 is CASSGQGMSFSYGYTF. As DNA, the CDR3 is TGTGCCAGCAGTGGACAGGGGATGAGTTTTTCTTATGGCTACACCTTC.

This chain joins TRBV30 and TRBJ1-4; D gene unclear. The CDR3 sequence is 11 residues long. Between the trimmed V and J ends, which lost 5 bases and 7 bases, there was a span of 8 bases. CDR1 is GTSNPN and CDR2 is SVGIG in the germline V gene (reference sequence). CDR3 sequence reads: CAWGLGEKLFF. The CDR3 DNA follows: TGTGCCTGGGGTCTGGGTGAAAAACTGTTTTTT.

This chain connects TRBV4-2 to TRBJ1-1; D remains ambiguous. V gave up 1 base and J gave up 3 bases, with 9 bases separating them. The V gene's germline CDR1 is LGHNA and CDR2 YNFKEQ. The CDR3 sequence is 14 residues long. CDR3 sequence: CASSQGFGDTEAFF. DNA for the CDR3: TGTGCCAGCAGCCAAGGGTTCGGGGACACTGAAGCTTTCTTT.

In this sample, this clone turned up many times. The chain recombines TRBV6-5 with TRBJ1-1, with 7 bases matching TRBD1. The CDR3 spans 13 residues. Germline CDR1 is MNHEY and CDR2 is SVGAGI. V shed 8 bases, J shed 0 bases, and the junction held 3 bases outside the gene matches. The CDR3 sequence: CASFGTVNTEAFF. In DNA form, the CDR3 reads TGTGCCAGCTTTGGGACAGTGAACACTGAAGCTTTCTTT.

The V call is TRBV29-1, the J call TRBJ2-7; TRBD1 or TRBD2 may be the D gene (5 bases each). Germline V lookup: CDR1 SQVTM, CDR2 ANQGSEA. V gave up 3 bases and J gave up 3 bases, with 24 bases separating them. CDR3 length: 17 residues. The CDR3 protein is CSVERPGIDYLGYEQYF. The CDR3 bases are TGCAGCGTTGAGAGACCAGGGATCGACTACTTGGGCTACGAGCAGTACTTC.